The present entry profiles one TCR beta chain with its context. Resolution of symptoms, clearance, or two negative PCRs was present in recovered Cohort 3 donors. These data are taken from a study of blood T cell repertoires in COVID-19. This CDR3 comprises 11 residues. CDR1 is MNHNS, CDR2 SASEGT, per germline. Deletions cut 1 base from V and 7 bases from J, with 5 bases between. Per the authors' pipeline: Amplification with reference gene primers provided the estimates of nucleated cell counts. Using immunoSEQ multiplex PCR, the repertoire was profiled, and TCRdb retains in-frame clones only, with some absent. V, J and clone size were drawn from that table, and D and trimming were deduced from the DNA. The sample has 250,000 or so clones, 85% to 90% seen once.

The receptor was isolated from a woman aged 50 to 60 who had recovered from COVID-19. The sequencing sample was made of PBMCs or T cells enriched from blood (not recorded which). The chain has TRBV6-1 and TRBJ2-7; D gene unclear. The chain's CDR3 is CASSEVDEQYF. The DNA of the CDR3 is TGTGCCAGCAGTGAAGTAGATGAGCAGTACTTC.